This T cell receptor beta chain was identified during a study of blood T cell repertoires in COVID-19. For the study at large: Samples taken during acute and convalescent COVID-19 were collected in the United States, Italy and Spain.

In the original workflow: Amplification of reference gene primers provided the estimated nucleated cell counts. TCRdb's copy holds only in-frame clones and misses some; the assay was immunoSEQ multiplex PCR. V and J calls and clone size follow that table, whereas D and trimming were derived from the DNA. Found here are nearly 60,000 clones, under 90% of them singletons; the top ten hold around 4.5%. In germline, CDR1 is SGHAT, CDR2 FQNNGV. V was shortened by 2 bases and J by 2 bases, with 7 bases between the two germline ends. The length of the CDR3 is 13 residues. The TCR sequence derives from a man aged 40-55 years with active COVID-19. This rearrangement joins TRBV11-2 to TRBJ2-7, with D perhaps TRBD2 (5 bases). Material for sequencing was peripheral blood. The CDR3 protein is CASSLRGTYEQYF. CDR3 nucleotides: TGTGCCAGCAGCTTAAGAGGGACCTACGAGCAGTACTTC.